Listed here is a single T cell receptor beta chain. Its antigen is not identified. The record originates from a study of vaccination and CD4 T cells after COVID-19. Described treatment: approximately 9-day PBMC culture with coronavirus spike peptide pools or control peptides (ViraFEST assay). Sequencing of the DNA from cultured CD4+ T cells was carried out with the Oncomine TCR Beta short-read assay. TCRdb re-called the PCR reads through MiXCR, storing one row per CDR3 protein. The table lists tens of thousands of distinct CDR3 sequences, 60% of them singletons. The TCR comes from a human donor who received a COVID-19 vaccine. The sample in question was CD4+ T cells from blood, cultured in vitro, obtained after SARS-CoV-2 vaccination.

The CDR3, as DNA: TGCAGTTTATTGGGCGTCTACGAGCAGTACTTC. It encodes CSLLGVYEQYF. This chain links TRBV20-1 with TRBJ2-7; D is ambiguous. Germline values: CDR1 DFQATT, CDR2 SNEGSKA (reference sequence). CDR3 length equals 11 residues. V shed 8 bases and J shed 3 bases, with 11 bases lying between them.